A selection of T cell receptor beta chains follows, all from one sample in a study of T cells in Graves' hyperthyroidism and ophthalmopathy. TCRdb recomputed calls from the multiplex PCR reads with MiXCR, one row per CDR3 protein. The sample yields under 500,000 distinct CDR3 sequences, around 15% seen once. The sequencing input was blood. The source of these receptors is a man aged 50-60 years with Graves' ophthalmopathy. Each CDR3 is given with its conserved first and last residue. The order of the fields is CDR3 protein, CDR3 DNA, J gene, D gene, V gene, clone size. D genes are given only for firm matches. Expanded clones are given a class, and other clones once, few, many or no size at all.

CDR3: CASSTSGYQETQYF
DNA: TGTGCCAGCAGCACGAGCGGGTACCAAGAGACCCAGTACTTC
J: TRBJ2-5
D: NA
V: TRBV9
size: NA

CDR3: CATSENSVSGNTIHF
DNA: TGTGCCACCAGTGAAAACTCTGTCTCTGGAAACACCATACATTTT
J: TRBJ1-3
D: NA
V: TRBV24-1
size: NA

CDR3: CASSTNDRGGYEQYF
DNA: TGTGCCAGCAGTACCAACGACAGGGGGGGCTACGAGCAGTACTTC
J: TRBJ2-7
D: TRBD1
V: TRBV12-3/TRBV12-4
size: many

CDR3: CASSLGSSGRSYEQYF
DNA: TGTGCCAGCAGCTTGGGGTCCAGCGGGCGCTCCTACGAGCAGTACTTC
J: TRBJ2-7
D: NA
V: TRBV5-6
size: few

CDR3: CSASMGAVGGTDTQYF
DNA: TGCAGTGCTAGTATGGGGGCGGTAGGAGGCACAGATACGCAGTATTTT
J: TRBJ2-3
D: NA
V: TRBV20-1
size: many

CDR3: CASSEEREFTGELFF
DNA: TGCGCCAGCAGTGAGGAGCGGGAGTTCACCGGGGAGCTGTTTTTT
J: TRBJ2-2
D: TRBD2
V: TRBV10-2
size: few

CDR3: CASSFRGHTGELFF
DNA: TGTGCCAGCAGTTTCAGGGGGCACACCGGGGAGCTGTTTTTT
J: TRBJ2-2
D: TRBD1
V: TRBV12-3/TRBV12-4
size: few

CDR3: CASSYLVFRGRTNEKLFF
DNA: TGTGCCAGCAGTTATTTAGTCTTTAGGGGGCGAACTAATGAAAAACTGTTTTTT
J: TRBJ1-4
D: TRBD1
V: TRBV6-1
size: few

CDR3: CASSEVYHYEQYF
DNA: TGTGCCAGCAGTGAAGTCTACCACTACGAGCAGTACTTC
J: TRBJ2-7
D: NA
V: TRBV25-1
size: few

CDR3: CASGQGMGVGEKLFF
DNA: TGTGCCAGTGGACAGGGGATGGGGGTTGGAGAAAAACTGTTTTTT
J: TRBJ1-4
D: TRBD1
V: TRBV12-3/TRBV12-4
size: few

CDR3: CASSHRGAGLAGVEYF
DNA: TGTGCCAGCAGCCACCGGGGGGCGGGACTAGCGGGAGTGGAGTACTTC
J: TRBJ2-5
D: TRBD2
V: TRBV11-2
size: many

CDR3: CASSFRLAGGRYNEQFF
DNA: TGTGCCAGCAGCTTTAGACTAGCGGGAGGGCGGTACAATGAGCAGTTCTTC
J: TRBJ2-1
D: TRBD2
V: TRBV9
size: few

CDR3: CASSFAQYF
DNA: TGTGCCAGCAGTTTTGCGCAGTATTTT
J: TRBJ2-3
D: NA
V: TRBV27
size: few

CDR3: CASSKGTGELFF
DNA: TGTGCCAGCAGTAAGGGTACCGGGGAGCTGTTTTTT
J: TRBJ2-2
D: NA
V: TRBV3-1
size: NA

CDR3: CASSQGAGGYGYTF
DNA: TGTGCCAGCAGCCAAGGGGCAGGGGGCTATGGCTACACCTTC
J: TRBJ1-2
D: TRBD1
V: TRBV4-2
size: NA

CDR3: CASSYSGGPGLSYTDTQYF
DNA: TGTGCCAGCAGTTACTCCGGGGGACCGGGACTATCGTACACAGATACGCAGTATTTT
J: TRBJ2-3
D: TRBD2
V: TRBV6-6
size: many

CDR3: CAWNPDRTSGIGTGELFF
DNA: TGTGCCTGGAACCCGGACCGGACTAGCGGGATTGGGACCGGGGAGCTGTTTTTT
J: TRBJ2-2
D: TRBD2
V: TRBV30
size: many

CDR3: CASSARDGSSYEQYF
DNA: TGCGCCAGCAGCGCCCGGGACGGCTCGTCCTACGAGCAGTACTTC
J: TRBJ2-7
D: NA
V: TRBV4-1
size: few

CDR3: CASSPPGQGQRNEQFF
DNA: TGTGCCAGCAGCCCCCCGGGACAGGGTCAACGCAATGAGCAGTTCTTC
J: TRBJ2-1
D: TRBD1
V: TRBV7-3
size: many

CDR3: CASSPRAETNTGELFF
DNA: TGTGCCAGCTCACCAAGAGCGGAAACGAACACCGGGGAGCTGTTTTTT
J: TRBJ2-2
D: NA
V: TRBV18
size: many

CDR3: CASSLLAGGQTDTQYF
DNA: TGTGCCAGCAGCTTACTAGCGGGAGGGCAAACAGATACGCAGTATTTT
J: TRBJ2-3
D: TRBD2
V: TRBV7-9
size: many

CDR3: CATSDLQLGRGNEQFF
DNA: TGTGCCACCAGTGATTTGCAGTTAGGCAGGGGCAATGAGCAGTTCTTC
J: TRBJ2-1
D: NA
V: TRBV24-1
size: many

CDR3: CASSDYGEAFF
DNA: TGTGCCAGCAGTGACTATGGAGAAGCTTTCTTT
J: TRBJ1-1
D: NA
V: TRBV6-1
size: many

CDR3: CASSLIQGRVYNEQFF
DNA: TGTGCCAGCAGTTTAATCCAGGGTAGAGTGTACAATGAGCAGTTCTTC
J: TRBJ2-1
D: NA
V: TRBV12-3/TRBV12-4
size: many

CDR3: CASSPLRFPPMGREMVKNIQYF
DNA: TGTGCCAGCAGCCCATTACGATTCCCGCCGATGGGGCGGGAGATGGTCAAAAACATTCAGTACTTC
J: TRBJ2-4
D: TRBD2
V: TRBV2
size: NA

CDR3: CSATGQGYGYTF
DNA: TGCAGTGCTACAGGACAGGGGTATGGCTACACCTTC
J: TRBJ1-2
D: TRBD1
V: TRBV20-1
size: NA

CDR3: CASSLGRGFNEQYF
DNA: TGTGCCAGCAGCTTAGGGAGGGGGTTTAACGAGCAGTACTTC
J: TRBJ2-7
D: NA
V: TRBV13
size: many

CDR3: CASSPDRGREAFF
DNA: TGTGCCAGCAGCCCCGACAGGGGACGTGAAGCTTTCTTT
J: TRBJ1-1
D: TRBD1
V: TRBV6-4
size: many

CDR3: CASSLGREAPEQYF
DNA: TGCGCCAGCAGCTTGGGTCGGGAGGCCCCCGAGCAGTACTTC
J: TRBJ2-7
D: TRBD2
V: TRBV5-1
size: many

CDR3: CASSLASRGNQPQHF
DNA: TGTGCCAGCAGCTTAGCCTCACGAGGAAATCAGCCCCAGCATTTT
J: TRBJ1-5
D: NA
V: TRBV7-8
size: few

CDR3: CASKKQENYGYTF
DNA: TGTGCCAGCAAGAAACAGGAGAACTATGGCTACACCTTC
J: TRBJ1-2
D: NA
V: TRBV12-3/TRBV12-4
size: NA

CDR3: CATGDFRVSNEQFF
DNA: TGTGCCACCGGTGATTTTCGAGTATCCAATGAGCAGTTCTTC
J: TRBJ2-1
D: NA
V: TRBV24-1
size: NA

CDR3: CAWRLYYNEQFF
DNA: TGTGCCTGGAGACTTTACTACAATGAGCAGTTCTTC
J: TRBJ2-1
D: NA
V: TRBV30
size: many

CDR3: CSARRPYQETQYF
DNA: TGCAGTGCTAGAAGGCCGTACCAAGAGACCCAGTACTTC
J: TRBJ2-5
D: NA
V: TRBV20-1
size: many

CDR3: CASSPTGPDGYTF
DNA: TGTGCCAGCTCACCCACGGGTCCCGATGGCTACACCTTC
J: TRBJ1-2
D: NA
V: TRBV18
size: many

CDR3: CSVEGQGSSSGANVLTF
DNA: TGCAGCGTTGAAGGGCAGGGATCAAGCTCTGGGGCCAACGTCCTGACTTTC
J: TRBJ2-6
D: NA
V: TRBV29-1
size: few

CDR3: CSATGTSGSVQYF
DNA: TGCAGTGCTACCGGGACTAGCGGGAGCGTGCAGTACTTC
J: TRBJ2-7
D: TRBD2
V: TRBV20-1
size: many

CDR3: CASSLTVFGGYTF
DNA: TGTGCCAGCAGCTTAACCGTTTTCGGAGGCTACACCTTC
J: TRBJ1-2
D: NA
V: TRBV7-2
size: many

CDR3: CASQTSHSADTQYF
DNA: TGCGCCAGCCAGACTAGTCACTCGGCAGATACGCAGTATTTT
J: TRBJ2-3
D: NA
V: TRBV5-1
size: few

CDR3: CASSLDVYEQYF
DNA: TGTGCCAGCAGCTTAGATGTTTACGAGCAGTACTTC
J: TRBJ2-7
D: NA
V: TRBV11-2
size: many

CDR3: CASRDSENTEAFF
DNA: TGTGCCAGCCGCGACTCAGAGAACACTGAAGCTTTCTTT
J: TRBJ1-1
D: NA
V: TRBV2
size: many

CDR3: CASSSGQGEGQPQHF
DNA: TGTGCCAGCAGCTCGGGACAGGGTGAGGGTCAGCCCCAGCATTTT
J: TRBJ1-5
D: TRBD1
V: TRBV28
size: many

CDR3: CASSQAGWGNTEAFF
DNA: TGTGCCAGCAGCCAGGCAGGATGGGGCAACACTGAAGCTTTCTTT
J: TRBJ1-1
D: NA
V: TRBV3-1
size: many

CDR3: CASRPNPSGANVLTF
DNA: TGTGCCAGCAGACCCAATCCCTCTGGGGCCAACGTCCTGACTTTC
J: TRBJ2-6
D: NA
V: TRBV6-1
size: many

CDR3: CASSSYQGGSRQQPQHF
DNA: TGTGCCAGCAGCAGTTACCAGGGGGGGTCTAGGCAACAGCCCCAGCATTTT
J: TRBJ1-5
D: TRBD1
V: TRBV12-3/TRBV12-4
size: many

CDR3: CASSKTSGSNTGELFF
DNA: TGTGCCAGCAGTAAAACTAGCGGGAGTAACACCGGGGAGCTGTTTTTT
J: TRBJ2-2
D: TRBD2
V: TRBV6-2/TRBV6-3
size: many

CDR3: CASSQGRGPGEQYF
DNA: TGTGCCAGCAGCCAAGGTCGGGGACCGGGCGAGCAGTACTTC
J: TRBJ2-7
D: NA
V: TRBV3-1
size: few

CDR3: CASSQDLKAWGYTF
DNA: TGTGCCAGCAGCCAAGATCTTAAGGCTTGGGGCTACACCTTC
J: TRBJ1-2
D: NA
V: TRBV3-1
size: many

CDR3: CASRPRTSGSLGDTQYF
DNA: TGTGCCAGCAGACCAAGGACTAGCGGGAGTTTGGGAGATACGCAGTATTTT
J: TRBJ2-3
D: TRBD2
V: TRBV6-1
size: many

CDR3: CASGRVRETQYF
DNA: TGTGCCAGCGGGAGGGTACGGGAGACCCAGTACTTC
J: TRBJ2-5
D: TRBD2
V: TRBV6-1
size: few

CDR3: CSATLGLGSYNEQFF
DNA: TGCAGTGCTACACTAGGACTAGGTTCCTACAATGAGCAGTTCTTC
J: TRBJ2-1
D: TRBD2
V: TRBV20-1
size: many

CDR3: CASSQTGLEGRLEQYF
DNA: TGTGCCAGCAGCCAAACGGGACTAGAGGGGAGATTGGAGCAGTACTTC
J: TRBJ2-7
D: TRBD2
V: TRBV14
size: few

CDR3: CASSVGGAGGDTQYF
DNA: TGTGCCAGCAGCGTCGGGGGAGCGGGAGGAGATACGCAGTATTTT
J: TRBJ2-3
D: TRBD2
V: TRBV9
size: NA

CDR3: CSARRDRDEADTQYF
DNA: TGCAGTGCTAGACGCGACAGGGATGAAGCAGATACGCAGTATTTT
J: TRBJ2-3
D: TRBD1
V: TRBV20-1
size: many